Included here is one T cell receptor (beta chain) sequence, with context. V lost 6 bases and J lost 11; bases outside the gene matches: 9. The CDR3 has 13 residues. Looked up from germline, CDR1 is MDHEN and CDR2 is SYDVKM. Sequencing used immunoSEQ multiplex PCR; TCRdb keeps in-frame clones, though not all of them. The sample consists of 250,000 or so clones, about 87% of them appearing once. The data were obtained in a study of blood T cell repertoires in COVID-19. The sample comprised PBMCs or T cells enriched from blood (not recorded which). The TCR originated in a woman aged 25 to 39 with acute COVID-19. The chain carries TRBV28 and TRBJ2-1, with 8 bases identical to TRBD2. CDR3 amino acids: CASRDGLANQQFF. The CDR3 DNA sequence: TGTGCCAGCAGGGATGGACTAGCTAATCAGCAGTTCTTC.